Sequencing of this T cell receptor (beta chain) was carried out in a study of T cell responses to AZD1222 COVID-19 vaccine. General observations from the study: The donors showed a predominance of white British ancestry and of females, with possible underestimation of clonal diversity.

On this clone: The antigen remains undetermined.

V was clipped by 2 bases and J by 5 bases, with 13 bases between them. The CDR3 contains 14 residues. In germline, CDR1 is MNHEY, CDR2 SVGEGT. Some clones are missing from TCRdb's copy, which holds only in-frame ones; the method was immunoSEQ multiplex PCR. The sample has approximately 89,000 clones; approximately 90% are singletons. This TCR came from an adult in good health. V is TRBV6-2 or TRBV6-3 and J is TRBJ2-7, with D possibly being TRBD2 (6 bases). This specimen was peripheral blood, taken on day 0 of AZD1222 vaccination. The CDR3 spells CASSYVGLINEQYF. The CDR3 DNA is TGTGCCAGCAGTTACGTGGGACTTATCAACGAGCAGTACTTC.